This T cell receptor beta chain was observed in a study of OX40 agonist ivuxolimab in advanced cancers. Study details: Partial responses occurred in Three dose-escalation patients, one with hepatocellular carcinoma and two with cutaneous melanoma.

Overall study findings and caveats: On average, a greater number of expanded clones characterised CD8+ T cells relative to CD4+.

Concerning this clone: What it binds is unknown.

CDR1 is SGHKS, CDR2 YYEKEE, per germline (reference sequence). The CDR3 length is 15 residues. Between the trimmed V and J ends, which lost 0 bases and 5 bases, there was a span of 14 bases. Profiled with immunoSEQ multiplex PCR; TCRdb holds only in-frame clones, not every one. The repertoire includes 39,000 or so clones, around 89% of them detected once, and under 0.65% sits in the top ten. The genes are TRBV5-5 and TRBJ2-5, with D possibly being TRBD1 (6 bases). This receptor was taken from an adult with an advanced solid tumor such as melanoma, head and neck, liver or kidney cancer. The source was CD4+ or CD8+ T cells sorted from blood, collected in a trial of the OX40 agonist ivuxolimab. CDR3 in amino acids: CASSLEGESWETQYF. The CDR3 DNA reads as TGTGCCAGCAGCTTGGAGGGGGAATCCTGGGAGACCCAGTACTTC.